This T cell receptor (beta chain) was retrieved from a study of T cell changes during pregnancy in multiple sclerosis. Germline assignment: CDR1 MDHEN and CDR2 SYDVKM. The trim removed 7 bases at V and 6 bases at J, leaving 4 bases unmatched. The CDR3 covers 13 residues. Method: immunoSEQ multiplex PCR; TCRdb's copy keeps in-frame clones and lacks some. The repertoire has 45,000 to 55,000 clones, 85% to 95% of them found once; the top ten carry roughly 0.99%. The sequence was obtained from a female donor in good health, enrolled as a control in a pregnancy study. This chain links TRBV28 with TRBJ2-7, with TRBD2 matching 12 bases. This specimen consisted of CD4+ T cells from peripheral blood mononuclear cells, obtained in the second trimester of pregnancy. The CDR3: CASTPGLAGEQYF. The CDR3 DNA reads TGTGCCAGCACCCCGGGACTAGCGGGCGAGCAGTACTTC.